Below are 26 T cell receptor beta chains sequenced from a single sample in a study of blood T cells in healthy people across ages. PCR was performed a second time for about 7 to 11 cycles using a sample-barcoded 5' primer and a J-beta primer mix. Each CDR3 protein gets one entry after TCRdb re-called the 5' RACE reads with MiXCR. The sample carries about 1.6 million distinct CDR3 sequences, about 35% recorded once. Material: blood. These receptors originate from a woman in her twenties or thirties in good health.

The rearrangement joins TRBV5-1 to TRBJ2-1, with 8 bases matching TRBD1. This CDR3 has 13 amino acids. Germline assignment: CDR1 SGHRS and CDR2 YFSETQ. V trimming: 5 bases; J trimming: 8 bases; junction bases outside the gene matches: 6. CDR3 nucleotides: TGCGCCAGCAGGATGTTGACAGGGGATGAGCAGTTCTTC. It encodes CASRMLTGDEQFF.

This clonotype appeared a few times. The chain couples TRBV5-1 to TRBJ2-3; D unresolved. V was cut by 0 bases and J by 1 base, with 9 bases left in between. The CDR3 totals 15 residues. Germline CDR1 reads SGHRS; CDR2 reads YFSETQ. CDR3: CASSLDPGRTDTQYF. The CDR3 DNA follows: TGCGCCAGCAGCTTGGATCCAGGCCGCACAGATACGCAGTATTTT.

This chain joins TRBV29-1 and TRBJ1-1; D perhaps matches TRBD1 (6 bases). The V gene's germline CDR1 is SQVTM and CDR2 ANQGSEA. The CDR3 sequence is 17 residues long. The V end was cut by 4 bases, the J end by 3 bases, with 24 bases between. CDR3 DNA sequence: TGCAGCGTTGTTTGGGACACATCATATCCGGGACACACTGAAGCTTTCTTT. Translating gives CSVVWDTSYPGHTEAFF.

The table lists this clonotype with a few counts. The chain is built from TRBV11-2 and TRBJ2-7; D might be TRBD2 (5 bases). Germline V gives CDR1 SGHAT, CDR2 FQNNGV. The CDR3 spans 16 residues. V was pared by 6 bases and J by 3 bases, with 21 bases between. The CDR3 DNA follows: TGTGCCAGCAGATCAGGCCGCGGAGAGGGCCTCTACGAGCAGTACTTC. Translating gives CASRSGRGEGLYEQYF. The whole variable domain, remainder taken from reference TRBV11-2 and TRBJ2-7, is EAGVAQSPRYKIIEKRQSVAFWCNPISGHATLYWYQQILGQGPKLLIQFQNNGVVDDSQLPKDRFSAERLKGVDSTLKIQPAKLEDSAVYLCASRSGRGEGLYEQYFGPGTRLTVT.

V gene TRBV4-1 combines with J gene TRBJ1-1; D uncertain. The germline V gene encodes CDR1 MGHRA and CDR2 YSYEKL. V was pared by 0 bases and J by 1 base, with 12 bases between. This CDR3 comprises 16 residues. The CDR3 protein is CASSQEFAGGNTEAFF. In nucleotides, the CDR3 is TGCGCCAGCAGCCAAGAATTCGCGGGCGGGAACACTGAAGCTTTCTTT.

This chain joins TRBV12-3 or TRBV12-4 and TRBJ2-2; the match to TRBD1 covers 9 bases. Trimming cost V 8 bases and J 6 bases; bases outside gene matches: 4. This CDR3 has 13 amino acids. Here the CDR3 DNA reads TGTGCCAGCCGGACAGGGGCCCCCGGGGAGCTGTTTTTT. The encoded protein is CASRTGAPGELFF.

This clonotype was detected a few times. The chain recombines TRBV20-1 with TRBJ2-5; 8 bases fit TRBD2. Trimming took 2 bases from V and 1 from J; bases not matched to a gene: 6. Germline V gene data show CDR1 as DFQATT and CDR2 as SNEGSKA (reference sequence). CDR3 length: 15 amino acids. The CDR3 spells CSARTLGLAQETQYF. In nucleotides, the CDR3 is TGCAGTGCTAGAACTTTAGGACTAGCCCAAGAGACCCAGTACTTC.

This clonotype was observed many times. The chain employs TRBV6-6 and TRBJ2-7, with no clear D. The CDR3 spans 13 residues. Germline lookup yields CDR1 MNHNY and CDR2 SVGAGI (reference sequence). Trimming cost V 4 bases and J 4 bases, with 11 bases left between them. CDR3 protein: CASSFLSEYEQYF. The CDR3 DNA sequence: TGTGCCAGCAGTTTCCTTTCCGAATACGAGCAGTACTTC.

On this clonotype: One end of the junction varies from germline; a read error may be responsible. J is TRBJ2-5 and V is TRBV27; tentative D call: TRBD2 (5 bases). The tail of the sequence fits TRBJ2-7 better, so the J call may be wrong. CDR3 length: 13 amino acids. In germline, CDR1 is MNHEY, CDR2 SMNVEV (reference sequence). CDR3 DNA: TGTGCCGGCAGCCCACTAGGGTCCTACGAGCAGTACTTC. Protein: CAGSPLGSYEQYF.

This clonotype was counted at least ten times. The chain has TRBV10-3 and TRBJ2-7, with 8 bases aligning to TRBD2. The CDR3 is 14 residues long. V lost 9 bases and J lost 2; bases outside the gene matches: 9. Germline lookup yields CDR1 ENHRY and CDR2 SYGVKD. CDR3 sequence reads: CAIKPQRETYEQYF. The CDR3 DNA is TGTGCCATTAAACCTCAGCGGGAGACCTACGAGCAGTACTTC.

V usage is TRBV30 and J usage is TRBJ1-2, with D unclear. Germline V gene data show CDR1 as GTSNPN and CDR2 as SVGIG (reference sequence). V shed 0 bases and J shed 10 bases, with 12 bases lying between them. The CDR3 is 12 residues long. CDR3 sequence (DNA): TGTGCCTGGAGTGTTTCTCGCCTAACCTACACCTTC. It specifies CAWSVSRLTYTF.

The J gene is TRBJ2-5, the V gene TRBV15, with 8 bases that match TRBD2. The tail of the sequence fits TRBJ2-7 better, so the J call may be wrong. The germline V gene has CDR1 LNHNV and CDR2 YYDKDF (reference sequence). The CDR3 has 13 amino acids. The CDR3 DNA is TGTGCCACCAGCAGGCGGGGGGCCGACGAGCAGTACTTC. Translating it yields CATSRRGADEQYF.

In this sample, this clonotype turned up many times. This chain connects TRBV5-1 to TRBJ2-5; TRBD2 agrees at 11 bases. The CDR3 loop spans 15 amino acids. V gave up 3 bases and J gave up 5 bases; unmatched junction bases: 6. Germline V lookup: CDR1 SGHRS, CDR2 YFSETQ. The CDR3 sequence is CASSSSGGPGETQYF. CDR3 coding DNA: TGCGCCAGCAGCTCTAGCGGGGGGCCGGGGGAGACCCAGTACTTC. Based on the CDR3 plus reference TRBV5-1 and TRBJ2-5, the full variable domain is KAGVTQTPRYLIKTRGQQVTLSCSPISGHRSVSWYQQTPGQGLQFLFEYFSETQRNKGNFPGRFSGRQFSNSRSEMNVSTLELGDSALYLCASSSSGGPGETQYFGPGTRLLVL.

This chain uses TRBV3-1 with TRBJ1-1, with D possibly TRBD1 on 5 matching bases. V was trimmed by 0 bases and J by 6 bases, leaving 14 bases between them. The V gene's germline CDR1 is LGHDT and CDR2 YNNKEL (reference sequence). The CDR3 contains 15 residues. For the CDR3, the DNA is TGTGCCAGCAGCCAAGATGGGCAGGGTAAGGCTGAAGCTTTCTTT. It specifies CASSQDGQGKAEAFF. The variable domain in full, with the rest retrieved from reference TRBV3-1 and TRBJ1-1, is DTAVSQTPKYLVTQMGNDKSIKCEQNLGHDTMYWYKQDSKKFLKIMFSYNNKELIINETVPNRFSPKSPDKAHLNLHINSLELGDSAVYFCASSQDGQGKAEAFFGQGTRLTVV.

Concerning this clonotype: One junction end does not reproduce the germline sequence, and a read error may be involved. This chain joins TRBV12-5 and TRBJ2-2; 9 bases line up with TRBD1. CDR1 LGHNT and CDR2 FRNRAP come from the germline V gene. The CDR3 spans 17 residues. The CDR3 loop is CVSEVTGTGLNTGELFF. The CDR3 DNA sequence: TGTGTTAGTGAGGTAACCGGGACAGGGCTGAACACCGGGGAGCTGTTTTTT.

The CDR3 DNA sequence: TGCAGTGCTAGAGATGCTAGGACAGGTCAAGAGACCCAGTACTTC. It specifies CSARDARTGQETQYF. The chain is built from TRBV20-1 and TRBJ2-5; 7 bases agree with TRBD1. The CDR3 has 15 residues. The V gene's germline CDR1 is DFQATT and CDR2 SNEGSKA (reference sequence). The junction had 6 bases not matched to a gene; V was cut back by 0 bases and J by 2 bases.

This chain joins TRBV2 and TRBJ2-7; possible D gene TRBD2, 6 bases. With the DNA end fitting TRBJ2-5 better, the J assignment may be wrong. Germline CDR1 is SNHLY and CDR2 is FYNNEI. This CDR3 is built from 15 residues. This CDR3 reads CASRIPTGVRETQYF. Here the CDR3 DNA reads TGTGCCAGCAGGATCCCTACGGGAGTGCGAGAGACCCAGTACTTC.

The chain has TRBV5-1 and TRBJ2-1; tentatively, D is TRBD1 (7 bases). Germline-derived CDR1 and CDR2 are SGHRS and YFSETQ. Trimming pared 4 bases from V and 3 bases from J, leaving 17 bases between. The CDR3 is 16 amino acids. The CDR3 region has the DNA TGCGCCAGCAGCGCCGCTCCTCAGGGGGGCTACAATGAGCAGTTCTTC. This codes for CASSAAPQGGYNEQFF.

The CDR3 sequence: CASSPVRPGLLGKQYF. The CDR3 nucleotides read TGTGCCAGCAGCCCAGTAAGGCCGGGACTCCTCGGCAAGCAGTACTTC. The chain uses TRBV5-4 and TRBJ2-5, with a possible D match to TRBD2 (6 bases). CDR3 length equals 16 residues. Germline CDR1 and CDR2: SGHNT and YYREEE (reference sequence). Trimming took off 4 bases at V and 11 bases at J, with 27 bases between the two ends.

This clonotype was counted a few times. This rearrangement joins TRBV6-5 to TRBJ2-7; TRBD1 agrees at 7 bases. Germline CDR1 and CDR2: MNHEY and SVGAGI. This CDR3 region has 14 residues. V lost 6 bases to trimming and J lost 3 bases; unmatched junction nucleotides: 8. The CDR3 region is CASRVRDSGYEQYF. CDR3 bases: TGTGCCAGCAGAGTCCGGGACAGTGGCTACGAGCAGTACTTC.

CDR3 nucleotides: TGCAGTGCGACGACTAGCGGGGACGAGCAGTACTTC. The encoded protein is CSATTSGDEQYF. The rearrangement uses TRBV20-1 and TRBJ2-7, with 11 bases fitting TRBD2. V gave up 6 bases and J gave up 5 bases; unmatched junction bases: 3. Germline V gives CDR1 DFQATT, CDR2 SNEGSKA (reference sequence). The CDR3 totals 12 residues.

The CDR3 sequence is CASSEGDRSWRYF. Written as DNA, the CDR3 is TGTGCCAGCAGTGAAGGAGACAGATCTTGGAGGTACTTC. The chain has TRBV25-1 and TRBJ2-7, with D perhaps TRBD1 (5 bases). V gave up 2 bases and J gave up 12 bases, with 17 bases separating them. Germline CDR1 reads MGHDK; CDR2 reads SYGVNS. CDR3 length: 13 amino acids.

This clonotype was seen a few times. The genes are TRBV5-1 and TRBJ1-2, with D perhaps matching TRBD1 (5 bases). Trimming left V 4 bases short and J 2 bases short, with 18 bases between. Germline CDR1 and CDR2: SGHRS and YFSETQ. The CDR3 covers 16 residues. The CDR3 DNA is TGCGCCAGCAGCCTTGGGGCGAACACCGGAAACTATGGCTACACCTTC. It specifies CASSLGANTGNYGYTF.

CDR3 residues: CASSTSGRDTGELFF. DNA of the CDR3: TGTGCCAGCAGCACGAGCGGGAGGGACACCGGGGAGCTGTTTTTT. The chain joins TRBV11-2 to TRBJ2-2; TRBD2 aligns across 10 bases. The V gene's germline CDR1 is SGHAT and CDR2 FQNNGV. V gave up 5 bases and J gave up 3 bases; unmatched junction bases: 3. The CDR3 is made up of 15 amino acids. The complete variable domain, with remaining parts taken from reference TRBV11-2 and TRBJ2-2, reads EAGVAQSPRYKIIEKRQSVAFWCNPISGHATLYWYQQILGQGPKLLIQFQNNGVVDDSQLPKDRFSAERLKGVDSTLKIQPAKLEDSAVYLCASSTSGRDTGELFFGEGSRLTVL.

The chain has TRBV20-1 and TRBJ2-1; tentatively, D is TRBD2 (6 bases). V was clipped by 4 bases and J by 3 bases, with 22 bases between them. Per the germline V gene, CDR1 is DFQATT and CDR2 is SNEGSKA (reference sequence). The CDR3 is 17 amino acids. For the CDR3, the DNA is TGCAGTGCTATAATCCCACCGGCTGGCGGGAACTACAATGAGCAGTTCTTC. It yields the protein CSAIIPPAGGNYNEQFF.

The chain recombines TRBV7-9 with TRBJ2-7, with D perhaps matching TRBD1 (6 bases). Germline CDR1 is SEHNR and CDR2 is FQNEAQ (reference sequence). The V end lost 8 bases, the J end lost 5 bases, and 16 bases lay between the germline ends. The CDR3 length is 13 residues. The DNA of the CDR3 is TGTGCCAGCTCCGTAACAGGGTGGAACGAGCAGTACTTC. It codes for CASSVTGWNEQYF. Full variable domain (outside the CDR3, taken from reference TRBV7-9 and TRBJ2-7): DTGVSQNPRHKITKRGQNVTFRCDPISEHNRLYWYRQTLGQGPEFLTYFQNEAQLEKSRLLSDRFSAERPKGSFSTLEIQRTEQGDSAMYLCASSVTGWNEQYFGPGTRLTVT.